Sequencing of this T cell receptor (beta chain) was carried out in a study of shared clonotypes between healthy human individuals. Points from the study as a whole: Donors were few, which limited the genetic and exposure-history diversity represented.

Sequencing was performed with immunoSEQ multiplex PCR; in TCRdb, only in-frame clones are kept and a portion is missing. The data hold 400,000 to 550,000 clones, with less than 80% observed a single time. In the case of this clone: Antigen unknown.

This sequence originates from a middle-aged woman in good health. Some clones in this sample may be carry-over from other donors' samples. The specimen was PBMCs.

The CDR3, as DNA: TGTGCCAGCAGCCAATTCGGACAGGGGGCAAACGAGCAGTACTTC. This translates into CASSQFGQGANEQYF. The chain is built from TRBV4-2 and TRBJ2-7, with TRBD1 matching 11 bases. The CDR3 consists of 15 residues. V lost 2 bases to trimming and J lost 5 bases; unmatched junction nucleotides: 5. The germline V gene has CDR1 LGHNA and CDR2 YNFKEQ.